Sequencing of this TCR beta chain was carried out in a study of shared clonotypes between healthy human individuals. Broader study findings: Represented diversity, genetic and exposure-history alike, was limited by few donors.

Turning to this clone: Its matching antigen is unknown.

CDR3 size: 17 residues. Sequencing was at deep level. Sequencing used immunoSEQ multiplex PCR; TCRdb keeps in-frame clones, though not all of them. The profile covers about 120,000 clones, with over 65% appearing a single time and 24% taken by the ten largest. The gene calls are TRBV21-1 and TRBJ1-4. TRBV21-1 is assigned pseudogene status. The material sequenced was memory CD8+ T cells sorted from blood. Subset reported: CD45RO+ cells pooled with CCR7-negative TemRA cells. This TCR was sampled from a woman under 40 in good health. CDR3 region: CASSKERVEATNEKLFF. The DNA of the CDR3 is TGTGCCAGCAGCAAAGAAAGGGTTGAGGCAACTAATGAAAAACTGTTTTTT.